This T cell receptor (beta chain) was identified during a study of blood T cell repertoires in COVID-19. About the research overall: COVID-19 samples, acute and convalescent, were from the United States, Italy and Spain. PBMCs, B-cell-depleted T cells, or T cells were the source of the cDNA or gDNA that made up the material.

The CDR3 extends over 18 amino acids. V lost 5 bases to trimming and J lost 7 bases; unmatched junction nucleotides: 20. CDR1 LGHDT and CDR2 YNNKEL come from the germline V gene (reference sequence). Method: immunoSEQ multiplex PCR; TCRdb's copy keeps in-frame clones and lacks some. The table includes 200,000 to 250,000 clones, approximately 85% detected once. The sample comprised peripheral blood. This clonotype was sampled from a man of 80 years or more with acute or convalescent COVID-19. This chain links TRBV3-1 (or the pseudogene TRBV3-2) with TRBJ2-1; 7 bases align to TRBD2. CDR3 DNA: TGTGCCAGCAGCTCGAATGCACTAGGGCTCAAGGGAGGGAATGAGCAGTTCTTC. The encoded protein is CASSSNALGLKGGNEQFF.